Following are 26 T cell receptor beta chains from one sample sequenced in a study of cytomegalovirus exposure and HLA in healthy donors (dated 2017 in TCRdb). Libraries came from the immunoSEQ multiplex PCR assay. For the multiplex PCR, a mixture combining 60 forward primers for TCR Vbeta segments and 13 reverse primers for TCR Jbeta segments was used. Held by TCRdb, this immuneACCESS table contains in-frame sequences only and omits some clones. Under half of the omission traces to an unresolved V gene where checked; the cause of the rest is unknown. This sample comprises about 140,000 clones, around 80% of them detected only once. The leading ten clones occupy about 1.5% of the sample. The sequenced material came from PBMCs. All receptors derive from a young man in good health and CMV-seropositive.

The rearrangement uses TRBV29-1 and TRBJ1-1; 8 bases line up with TRBD1. The germline gives CDR1 SQVTM, CDR2 ANQGSEA. The CDR3 is made up of 15 amino acids. Trimming removed 7 bases from V and 3 bases from J; junction bases left unmatched: 13. The CDR3 here is CSATTAGGPDTEAFF. Here the CDR3 DNA reads TGCAGCGCAACGACCGCAGGGGGCCCGGACACTGAAGCTTTCTTT.

V usage is TRBV27 and J usage is TRBJ2-5; TRBD2 matches at 11 bases. CDR3 length equals 15 residues. V was pared by 2 bases and J by 4 bases, with 3 bases of the junction left unmatched. From germline, CDR1 is MNHEY and CDR2 SMNVEV (reference sequence). The CDR3 sequence: CASSLIAGGPETQYF. In DNA form, the CDR3 reads TGTGCCAGCAGTTTAATAGCGGGAGGGCCAGAGACCCAGTACTTC.

This chain joins TRBV28 and TRBJ2-1; TRBD2 is a possible D gene (6 bases). The germline V and J ends were trimmed by 5 bases and 3 bases, with 14 bases remaining between them. CDR3 size: 15 residues. Looked up from germline, CDR1 is MDHEN and CDR2 is SYDVKM. The CDR3 sequence is CASSPIGGNYNEQFF. In DNA form, the CDR3 reads TGTGCCAGCAGTCCCATAGGCGGGAACTACAATGAGCAGTTCTTC.

The V gene is TRBV27, the J gene TRBJ2-6, with D possibly matching TRBD1 (5 bases). V gave up 1 base and J gave up 2 bases, with 9 bases separating them. CDR3 size: 16 residues. The germline CDR1 and CDR2 sequences are MNHEY and SMNVEV (reference sequence). For the CDR3, the DNA is TGTGCCAGCAGTTTATTCCCAGGGACTGGGGCCAACGTCCTGACTTTC. Residues: CASSLFPGTGANVLTF.

This clone turned up a few times. V and J are TRBV2 and TRBJ2-7; D call uncertain. The CDR3 length is 11 residues. Between the trimmed V and J ends, which lost 7 bases and 3 bases, there was a span of 7 bases. Germline CDR1 reads SNHLY; CDR2 reads FYNNEI. CDR3 nucleotides: TGTGCCAGCATGGAGCGCTACGAGCAGTACTTC. This gives the protein CASMERYEQYF.

This rearrangement joins TRBV2 to TRBJ2-3; no reliable D call. Germline values: CDR1 SNHLY, CDR2 FYNNEI. V dropped 4 bases and J dropped 1 base, with 6 bases sitting between them. The CDR3 runs 13 residues. The CDR3 nucleotides are TGTGCCAGCAGTGCAGAAGGCACAGATACGCAGTATTTT. This codes for CASSAEGTDTQYF.

CDR3 residues: CASSRYIEGGGELFF. CDR3 coding DNA: TGTGCCAGCAGCCGATATATCGAAGGCGGCGGGGAGCTGTTTTTT. The J gene is TRBJ2-2, the V gene TRBV7-9, with unresolved D. Trimming removed 5 bases at V and 7 bases at J, with 17 bases between. The CDR3 extends over 15 amino acids. CDR1 is SEHNR and CDR2 is FQNEAQ in the germline V gene (reference sequence).

This CDR3 reads CARSLGGANSYNEQFF. CDR3 nucleotides: TGTGCCAGAAGCTTGGGCGGGGCAAACTCATACAATGAGCAGTTCTTC. This rearrangement joins TRBV5-3 to TRBJ2-1; D is possibly TRBD2 (6 bases). TRBV5-3 is designated an ORF whose function remains uncertain. Trimming left V 0 bases short and J 4 bases short, with 14 bases between. CDR3 length: 16 amino acids.

This clone was counted a few times. J is TRBJ1-5 and V is TRBV2; D is undetermined. This CDR3 comprises 13 residues. V lost 7 bases and J lost 7, with 14 bases in between. CDR1 is SNHLY, CDR2 FYNNEI, per germline. CDR3 amino acids: CASKLNSRQPQHF. Written as DNA, the CDR3 is TGTGCCAGCAAGTTGAACAGTCGGCAGCCCCAGCATTTT. Full variable domain (remainder filled in from reference TRBV2 and TRBJ1-5): EPEVTQTPSHQVTQMGQEVILRCVPISNHLYFYWYRQILGQKVEFLVSFYNNEISEKSEIFDDQFSVERPDGSNFTLKIRSTKLEDSAMYFCASKLNSRQPQHFGDGTRLSIL.

The chain has TRBV7-8 and TRBJ1-1; no reliable D call. V lost 11 bases to trimming and J lost 5 bases, with 18 bases between them. The germline V gene encodes CDR1 SGHVS and CDR2 FQNEAQ. The CDR3 contains 13 residues. For the CDR3, the DNA is TGTGCCTGCCACAGCCTGAGGGCAACTGAAGCTTTCTTT. This gives the protein CACHSLRATEAFF.

This clone was recorded only once. V is TRBV9 and J is TRBJ2-2, with TRBD2 as a possible D gene (6 bases). Germline CDR1 and CDR2: SGDLS and YYNGEE. Trimming removed 9 bases from V and 0 bases from J, with 24 bases in between. The CDR3 has 18 amino acids. The CDR3 sequence: CATAPGPTSRANTGELFF. CDR3 bases: TGTGCCACCGCGCCCGGCCCCACTAGCCGGGCGAACACCGGGGAGCTGTTTTTT.

The chain couples TRBV2 to TRBJ2-1, with a weak D call TRBD2 (6 bases). Germline CDR1 is SNHLY and CDR2 is FYNNEI. The CDR3 is 13 residues long. The V end lost 10 bases, the J end lost 1 base, and 11 bases lay between the germline ends. The CDR3: CAIALASYNEQFF. CDR3 DNA: TGTGCCATCGCCCTAGCGTCCTACAATGAGCAGTTCTTC.

The chain combines TRBV28 with TRBJ2-7; 7 bases fit TRBD1. Trimming removed 3 bases from V and 0 bases from J; junction bases left unmatched: 2. From germline, CDR1 is MDHEN and CDR2 SYDVKM. The length of the CDR3 is 14 residues. As DNA, the CDR3 is TGTGCCAGCAGTTTTGGGACAGCCTCCTACGAGCAGTACTTC. Amino acids: CASSFGTASYEQYF.

The rearrangement uses TRBV11-3 and TRBJ1-1; D is perhaps TRBD1 (6 bases). The CDR3 is made up of 14 amino acids. V lost 2 bases and J lost 5, with 12 bases in between. The germline V gene has CDR1 SGHNT and CDR2 YENEEA. CDR3 nucleotides: TGTGCCAGCAGCTTACGGGGGGGGCGGACTGAAGCTTTCTTT. Its translation is CASSLRGGRTEAFF.

The DNA of the CDR3 is TGTGCCAGCAGCTCCCAATTTAGCGGCACCGGGGAGCTGTTTTTT. Residues: CASSSQFSGTGELFF. V gene TRBV7-8 combines with J gene TRBJ2-2, with TRBD2 as a possible D gene (6 bases). V was cut by 4 bases and J by 4 bases, with 13 bases left in between. This CDR3 is built from 15 residues. Germline V gene sequence: CDR1 SGHVS, CDR2 FQNEAQ. Combining the CDR3 with reference TRBV7-8 and TRBJ2-2 gives the whole variable domain GAGVSQSPRYKVAKRGQDVALRCDPISGHVSLFWYQQALGQGPEFLTYFQNEAQLDKSGLPSDRFFAERPEGSVSTLKIQRTQQEDSAVYLCASSSQFSGTGELFFGEGSRLTVL.

This clone was observed a few times. The J gene is TRBJ1-3, the V gene TRBV6-5; TRBD1 matches at 8 bases. There are 14 residues in the CDR3. Germline CDR1 is MNHEY and CDR2 is SVGAGI. Germline trimming cut 5 bases from V and 4 bases from J; bases unmatched to any gene: 4. DNA of the CDR3: TGTGCCAGCAGTCGGACAGGGAGCGGAAACACCATATATTTT. As protein: CASSRTGSGNTIYF.

This chain links TRBV5-1 with TRBJ2-3; 7 bases fit TRBD1. J was trimmed by 3 bases and V by 2 bases; bases with no gene match: 3. This CDR3 is 14 amino acids long. Germline assignment: CDR1 SGHRS and CDR2 YFSETQ. The CDR3 region has the DNA TGCGCCAGCAGCTTCTCGGGACAGACAGATACGCAGTATTTT. Amino acid sequence: CASSFSGQTDTQYF. Based on the CDR3 plus reference TRBV5-1 and TRBJ2-3, the full variable domain is KAGVTQTPRYLIKTRGQQVTLSCSPISGHRSVSWYQQTPGQGLQFLFEYFSETQRNKGNFPGRFSGRQFSNSRSEMNVSTLELGDSALYLCASSFSGQTDTQYFGPGTRLTVL.

This clone appeared a few times. J is TRBJ2-6 and V is TRBV28; 7 nucleotides line up with TRBD1. The V and J ends lost 7 bases and 0 bases, in that order; junction bases with no gene match: 6. The CDR3 is 16 amino acids. The germline V gene encodes CDR1 MDHEN and CDR2 SYDVKM. DNA of the CDR3: TGTGCCAGCACCCCGGGGACAGCCTCTGGGGCCAACGTCCTGACTTTC. Residues: CASTPGTASGANVLTF.

The count of this clone is one. DNA of the CDR3: TGCGCCAGCAGCTTGGGAGCGGGAGGGCCGCAGACCAGCTACGAGCAGTACTTC. Protein: CASSLGAGGPQTSYEQYF. This chain connects TRBV5-1 to TRBJ2-5, with 10 bases lining up with TRBD2. The J call may be incorrect, as the DNA end agrees better with TRBJ2-7. The CDR3 is 18 residues long. Germline V gives CDR1 SGHRS, CDR2 YFSETQ.

There are a few counts of this clone. The rearrangement uses TRBV28 and TRBJ1-6; weak D call: TRBD1 (6 bases). The V end lost 6 bases, the J end lost 10 bases, and 22 bases lay between the germline ends. CDR3 length equals 16 residues. Germline V gene sequence: CDR1 MDHEN, CDR2 SYDVKM. In DNA form, the CDR3 reads TGTGCCAGCAGCTTGGCGCAGGGGCTCACCGGATCACCCCTCCACTTT. It translates to CASSLAQGLTGSPLHF.

V gene TRBV11-3 combines with J gene TRBJ2-7; 8 bases are shared with TRBD2. The CDR3 runs 16 residues. The junction had 6 bases not matched to a gene; V was cut back by 0 bases and J by 2 bases. CDR1 is SGHNT, CDR2 YENEEA, per germline. CDR3 region: CASSLDSGVLTYEQYF. CDR3 nucleotides: TGTGCCAGCAGCTTAGATAGCGGGGTTCTTACCTACGAGCAGTACTTC.

This chain links TRBV9 with TRBJ2-3; TRBD2 aligns across 8 bases. Germline V gives CDR1 SGDLS, CDR2 YYNGEE. The CDR3 loop spans 16 amino acids. V lost 4 bases and J lost 0; bases outside the gene matches: 7. CDR3: CASSPRSSGSTDTQYF. In DNA form, the CDR3 reads TGTGCCAGCAGCCCCCGGTCTAGCGGGAGCACAGATACGCAGTATTTT.

The chain uses TRBV9 and TRBJ1-3; no clear D. CDR1 is SGDLS, CDR2 YYNGEE, per germline. The CDR3 consists of 13 residues. Trimming removed 4 bases at V and 7 bases at J, with 12 bases between. The CDR3 DNA sequence: TGTGCCAGCAGCCCTCCCGGTTGGAACACCATATATTTT. As protein: CASSPPGWNTIYF.

The rearrangement uses TRBV29-1 and TRBJ2-7, with 7 bases matching TRBD1. V was clipped by 6 bases and J by 3 bases; unmatched bases: 11. There are 14 residues in the CDR3. Germline loops: CDR1 SQVTM, CDR2 ANQGSEA. The CDR3 nucleotides read TGCAGCGTCCGGACAGGTAGCTTGGGCTACGAGCAGTACTTC. Its protein is CSVRTGSLGYEQYF.

V gene TRBV19 combines with J gene TRBJ1-2, with 8 bases identical to TRBD1. The CDR3 loop spans 13 amino acids. The V gene end was trimmed by 5 bases and the J gene end by 5 bases; junction bases not matched to a gene: 4. Germline CDR1 is LNHDA and CDR2 is SQIVND (reference sequence). DNA for the CDR3: TGTGCCAGTAGTTTGACAGGGGAGTATGGCTACACCTTC. Protein sequence: CASSLTGEYGYTF.

This rearrangement joins TRBV6-1 to TRBJ1-1; D gene unclear. Germline CDR1 MNHNS, CDR2 SASEGT. The CDR3 is 14 amino acids. V was pared by 6 bases and J by 1 base, with 12 bases between. CDR3 region: CASRARNPNTEAFF. The CDR3 region has the DNA TGTGCCAGCAGAGCCCGAAATCCGAACACTGAAGCTTTCTTT.